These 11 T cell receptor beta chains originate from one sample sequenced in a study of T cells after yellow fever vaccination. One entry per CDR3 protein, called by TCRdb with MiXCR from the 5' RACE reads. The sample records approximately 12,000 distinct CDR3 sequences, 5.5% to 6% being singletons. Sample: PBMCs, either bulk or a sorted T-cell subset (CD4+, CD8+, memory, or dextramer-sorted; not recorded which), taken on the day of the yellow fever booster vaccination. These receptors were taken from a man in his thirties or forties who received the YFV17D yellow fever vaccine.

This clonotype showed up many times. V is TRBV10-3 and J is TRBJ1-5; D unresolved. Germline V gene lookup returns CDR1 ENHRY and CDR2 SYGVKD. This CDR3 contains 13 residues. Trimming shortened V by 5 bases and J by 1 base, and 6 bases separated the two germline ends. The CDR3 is CAISMRSNQPQHF. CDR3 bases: TGTGCCATCAGTATGCGGAGCAATCAGCCCCAGCATTTT.

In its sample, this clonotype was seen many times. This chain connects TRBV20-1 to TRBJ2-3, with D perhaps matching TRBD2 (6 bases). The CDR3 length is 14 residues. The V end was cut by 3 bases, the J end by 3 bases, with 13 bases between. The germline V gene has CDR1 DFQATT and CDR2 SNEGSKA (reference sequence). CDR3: CSASVRAGTDTQYF. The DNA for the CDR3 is TGCAGTGCTAGCGTCCGGGCGGGAACAGATACGCAGTATTTT.

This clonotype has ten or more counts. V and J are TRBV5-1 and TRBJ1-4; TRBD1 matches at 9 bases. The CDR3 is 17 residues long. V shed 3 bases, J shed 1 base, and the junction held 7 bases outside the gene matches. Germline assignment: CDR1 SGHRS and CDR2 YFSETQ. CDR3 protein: CASSSSTGGGTNEKLFF. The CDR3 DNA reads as TGCGCCAGCAGCTCCTCGACAGGGGGAGGAACTAATGAAAAACTGTTTTTT.

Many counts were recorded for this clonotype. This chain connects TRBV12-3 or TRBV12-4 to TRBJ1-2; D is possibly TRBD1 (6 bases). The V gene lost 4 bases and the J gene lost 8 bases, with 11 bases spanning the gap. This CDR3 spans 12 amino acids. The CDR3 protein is CASSSTGKGYTF. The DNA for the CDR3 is TGTGCCAGCAGTTCTACAGGGAAGGGCTACACCTTC.

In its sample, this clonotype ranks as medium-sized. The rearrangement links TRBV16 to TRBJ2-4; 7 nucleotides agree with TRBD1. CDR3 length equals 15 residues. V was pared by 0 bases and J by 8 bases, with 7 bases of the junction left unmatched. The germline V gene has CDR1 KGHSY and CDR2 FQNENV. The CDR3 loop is CASSQSRGLVDIQYF. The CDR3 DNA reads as TGTGCCAGCAGCCAATCCAGGGGGTTAGTGGACATTCAGTACTTC.

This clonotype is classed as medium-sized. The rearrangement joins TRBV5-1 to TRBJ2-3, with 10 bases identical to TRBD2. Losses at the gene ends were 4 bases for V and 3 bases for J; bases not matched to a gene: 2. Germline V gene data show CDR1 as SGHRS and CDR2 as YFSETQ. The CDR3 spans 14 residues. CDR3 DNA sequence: TGCGCCAGCAGCACGGGACTAGCGACAGATACGCAGTATTTT. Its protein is CASSTGLATDTQYF.

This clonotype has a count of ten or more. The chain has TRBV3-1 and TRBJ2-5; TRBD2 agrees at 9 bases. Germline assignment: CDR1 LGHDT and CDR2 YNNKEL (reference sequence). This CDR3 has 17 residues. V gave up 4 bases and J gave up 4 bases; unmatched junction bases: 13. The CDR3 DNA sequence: TGTGCCAGCAGCCTCCTGGGGGGAGCGGGAGGACGAGAGACCCAGTACTTC. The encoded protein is CASSLLGGAGGRETQYF.

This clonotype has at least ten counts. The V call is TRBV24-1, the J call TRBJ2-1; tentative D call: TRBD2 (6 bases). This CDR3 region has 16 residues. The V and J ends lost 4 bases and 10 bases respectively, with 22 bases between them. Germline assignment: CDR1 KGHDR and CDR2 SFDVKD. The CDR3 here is CATSDSGTGSVREQFF. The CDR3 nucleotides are TGTGCCACCAGTGACTCCGGGACTGGCTCTGTTCGGGAGCAGTTCTTC.

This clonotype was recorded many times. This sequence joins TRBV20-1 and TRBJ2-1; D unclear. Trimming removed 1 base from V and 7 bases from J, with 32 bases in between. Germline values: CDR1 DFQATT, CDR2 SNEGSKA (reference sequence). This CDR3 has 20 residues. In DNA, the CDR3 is TGCAGTGCTAGAGTCTCACCTCTATCAAGTCCAGTTGCGGTTGCAAATGAGCAGTTCTTC. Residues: CSARVSPLSSPVAVANEQFF.

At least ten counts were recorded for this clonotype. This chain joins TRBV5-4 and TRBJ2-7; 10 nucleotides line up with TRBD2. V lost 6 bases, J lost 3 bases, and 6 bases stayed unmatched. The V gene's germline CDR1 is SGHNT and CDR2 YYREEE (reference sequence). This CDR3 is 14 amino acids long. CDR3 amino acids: CASTLAGGVYEQYF. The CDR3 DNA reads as TGTGCCAGCACCTTAGCGGGAGGAGTCTACGAGCAGTACTTC.

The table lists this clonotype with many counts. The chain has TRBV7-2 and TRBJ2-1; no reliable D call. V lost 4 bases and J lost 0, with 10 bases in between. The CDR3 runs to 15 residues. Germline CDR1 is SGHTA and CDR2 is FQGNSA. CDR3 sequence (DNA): TGTGCCAGCAGCTCGTCTCCCAGCTCCTACAATGAGCAGTTCTTC. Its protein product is CASSSSPSSYNEQFF.